This T cell receptor beta chain came from a study of blood T cell repertoires in COVID-19. Turning to the study itself: The United States, Italy and Spain provided the acute and convalescent COVID-19 samples.

The data were produced by immunoSEQ multiplex PCR, yet TCRdb's version contains in-frame clones alone and is incomplete. The table lists about 250,000 clones, roughly nine tenths of them singletons. Trimming pared 0 bases from V and 0 bases from J, leaving 12 bases between. Per the germline V gene, CDR1 is SEHNR and CDR2 is FQNEAQ (reference sequence). CDR3 length: 17 residues. The sequence was collected from a man in his late teens or twenties with active or convalescent COVID-19. The specimen sequenced was peripheral blood. This chain uses TRBV7-9 with TRBJ1-3; D call uncertain. The CDR3 DNA is TGTGCCAGCAGCTTAGCCGTCGGACTGACCTCTGGAAACACCATATATTTT. This gives the protein CASSLAVGLTSGNTIYF.